This T cell receptor beta chain came from a study of cytotoxic CD8 clonotypes in ibrutinib-treated CLL. Across the whole study: The patients comprised about eleven relapsed/refractory and around 14 treatment-naive cases, some 17 IGHV unmutated. After a median around 12 months on treatment (6 to 36), response samples were drawn. Whole-study findings and limits: Elevated clonality accompanied ibrutinib response, with a return toward baseline values at progression.

Germline CDR1 is SGHRS and CDR2 is YFSETQ. The ends were cut back, 2 bases at V and 2 bases at J, with 11 bases in the middle. The CDR3 length is 14 residues. With sequencing, the targeted depth ranged from 1 in 200,000 to 1 in 1 million T cells. TCRdb's table, derived via immunoSEQ multiplex PCR, lists solely in-frame clones and lacks some. The data hold some 150,000 clones, with roughly three quarters observed a single time. Worth noting for this clone: No antigen is known for it.

Sample: PBMCs, taken after 12 months of ibrutinib treatment. This TCR was recovered from a human donor with chronic lymphocytic leukemia. The V gene is TRBV5-1, the J gene TRBJ2-7, with D perhaps assigned TRBD1 or TRBD2 (5 bases each). The CDR3 spells CASSFQGDPYEQYF. The CDR3 DNA sequence: TGCGCCAGCAGCTTCCAAGGGGACCCCTACGAGCAGTACTTC.